These 17 T cell receptor beta chains were all obtained from the same sample, sequenced in a study of cytomegalovirus exposure and HLA in healthy donors. Amplification used 60 Vbeta primers and 13 Jbeta primers. The repertoire was sequenced with immunoSEQ multiplex PCR; TCRdb's copy has only in-frame clones and lacks some. The sample includes about 200,000 clones. Sequencing was carried out using PBMCs. The receptors here all came from a man younger than 40 in good health and CMV-seronegative.

Here the CDR3 DNA reads TGTGCCAGCAGTTACTCGAGGACAGGGAGGGAAAAACTGTTTTTT. Residues: CASSYSRTGREKLFF. The rearrangement links TRBV6-5 to TRBJ1-4; 8 bases fit TRBD1. Looked up from germline, CDR1 is MNHEY and CDR2 is SVGAGI. CDR3 length: 15 residues. Trimming at V came to 0 bases and at J to 8 bases, leaving 5 bases not matched to a gene.

The rearrangement links TRBV7-2 to TRBJ1-4, with TRBD1 matching over 9 bases. V lost 5 bases to trimming and J lost 4 bases; unmatched junction nucleotides: 11. There are 17 residues in the CDR3. Germline V gene sequence: CDR1 SGHTA, CDR2 FQGNSA. The CDR3 region has the DNA TGTGCCAGCAGCGCTCCCACCCCGACAGGGGGTAATGAAAAACTGTTTTTT. Its translation is CASSAPTPTGGNEKLFF.

V and J are TRBV10-3 and TRBJ2-1; D gene ambiguous. Germline-derived CDR1 and CDR2 are ENHRY and SYGVKD. V lost 3 bases to trimming and J lost 6 bases, with 12 bases between them. This CDR3 has 14 amino acids. CDR3: CAISDWLEANEQFF. DNA for the CDR3: TGTGCCATCAGTGACTGGCTAGAGGCCAATGAGCAGTTCTTC.

The V call is TRBV6-7, the J call TRBJ2-5; 8 bases map to TRBD1. The tail of the sequence fits TRBJ2-7 better, so the J call may be wrong. TRBV6-7 counts as an open reading frame of uncertain function. The CDR3 is 15 residues long. CDR3 region: CASSYSWDRRYEQYF. Here the CDR3 DNA reads TGTGCCAGCAGTTACTCGTGGGACAGGCGGTACGAGCAGTACTTC.

The chain uses TRBV25-1 and TRBJ2-7; the match to TRBD2 covers 11 bases. Germline V gene sequence: CDR1 MGHDK, CDR2 SYGVNS. The V segment lost 3 bases and the J segment 4 bases; nucleotides outside the gene matches: 8. The CDR3 spans 16 residues. CDR3 region: CASSDQGLAEGYEQYF. CDR3 DNA sequence: TGTGCCAGCAGTGACCAGGGACTAGCGGAGGGGTACGAGCAGTACTTC.

The gene calls are TRBV11-3 and TRBJ2-7; TRBD1 aligns across 9 bases. Germline CDR1 reads SGHNT; CDR2 reads YENEEA. The CDR3 loop spans 14 amino acids. Trimming at V came to 3 bases and at J to 7 bases, leaving 7 bases not matched to a gene. Written as DNA, the CDR3 is TGTGCCAGCAGCTTGGCCGGGACAGGGTGGGAGCAGTACTTC. Translating gives CASSLAGTGWEQYF.

The CDR3 sequence is CASSLRQGSSYNSPLHF. In nucleotides, the CDR3 is TGCGCCAGCAGCCTAAGACAGGGAAGCTCCTATAATTCACCCCTCCACTTT. The genes are TRBV4-3 and TRBJ1-6, with 7 bases aligning to TRBD1. V shed 4 bases and J 0 bases; nucleotides not matched to a gene: 6. Germline V gives CDR1 LGHNA, CDR2 YSLEER. The CDR3 runs 17 residues.

J is TRBJ1-6 and V is TRBV7-9; 10 nucleotides line up with TRBD1. J was trimmed by 10 bases and V by 4 bases; bases with no gene match: 7. This CDR3 region has 15 residues. The germline gives CDR1 SEHNR, CDR2 FQNEAQ (reference sequence). The CDR3: CASSSRTGGGSPLHF. The DNA for the CDR3 is TGTGCCAGCAGCTCTAGGACAGGGGGAGGCTCACCCCTCCACTTT.

The rearrangement uses TRBV29-1 and TRBJ1-5; the D gene is possibly TRBD1 (6 bases). Germline CDR1 SQVTM, CDR2 ANQGSEA. The CDR3 covers 14 residues. Trimming left V 6 bases short and J 6 bases short, with 18 bases between. The CDR3 sequence: CSVQDSPRGQPQHF. DNA for the CDR3: TGCAGCGTACAGGACAGTCCCCGGGGTCAGCCCCAGCATTTT.

The rearrangement links TRBV6-1 to TRBJ2-2; D unresolved. Germline V lookup: CDR1 MNHNS, CDR2 SASEGT. V was pared by 6 bases and J by 1 base, with 12 bases between. CDR3 length: 15 residues. CDR3 loop: CASRMMSVNTGELFF. For the CDR3, the DNA is TGTGCCAGCAGGATGATGTCAGTGAACACCGGGGAGCTGTTTTTT.

This chain links TRBV7-2 with TRBJ2-5; tentatively, D is TRBD1 (6 bases). The CDR3 spans 14 residues. V lost 5 bases to trimming and J lost 1 base, with 11 bases between them. CDR1 is SGHTA and CDR2 is FQGNSA in the germline V gene. CDR3 sequence: CASSPRQVQETQYF. The CDR3 DNA reads as TGTGCCAGCAGCCCGCGACAGGTCCAAGAGACCCAGTACTTC.

This chain uses TRBV29-1 with TRBJ1-1; D is unclear. V lost 3 bases to trimming and J lost 2 bases, with 7 bases between them. The CDR3 runs to 12 residues. Germline assignment: CDR1 SQVTM and CDR2 ANQGSEA. In nucleotides, the CDR3 is TGCAGCGTTGACCGACTTAACACTGAAGCTTTCTTT. Its translation is CSVDRLNTEAFF.

V and J are TRBV5-6 and TRBJ2-5, with 7 positions matching TRBD1. The CDR3 is 14 residues long. Germline assignment: CDR1 SGHDT and CDR2 YYEEEE. J gave up 1 base and V 1 base, and 1 base lay outside the gene matches. The CDR3 bases are TGTGCCAGCAGCTTGACAGGGGTCCAAGAGACCCAGTACTTC. Protein: CASSLTGVQETQYF.

The chain is built from TRBV30 and TRBJ2-3; the match to TRBD1 covers 10 bases. Germline-derived CDR1 and CDR2 are GTSNPN and SVGIG (reference sequence). Unmatched junction bases numbered 7, after V lost 3 bases and J lost 4 bases. The CDR3 has 15 amino acids. DNA of the CDR3: TGTGCCTGGAGGCCTTGGGACAGGGGCGCAGATACGCAGTATTTT. It translates to CAWRPWDRGADTQYF.

The CDR3 sequence is CASSLSGGPQNIQYF. The CDR3 region has the DNA TGTGCCAGCAGCTTGTCAGGGGGACCCCAAAACATTCAGTACTTC. This chain connects TRBV5-6 to TRBJ2-4; 7 bases agree with TRBD1. Germline V lookup: CDR1 SGHDT, CDR2 YYEEEE. The CDR3 is 15 amino acids. V was clipped by 1 base and J by 5 bases; unmatched bases: 6. Full variable domain (rest looked up from reference TRBV5-6 and TRBJ2-4): DAGVTQSPTHLIKTRGQQVTLRCSPKSGHDTVSWYQQALGQGPQFIFQYYEEEERQRGNFPDRFSGHQFPNYSSELNVNALLLGDSALYLCASSLSGGPQNIQYFGAGTRLSVL.

The chain couples TRBV7-9 to TRBJ2-7; D is undetermined. The CDR3 runs to 11 residues. V was pared by 1 base and J by 7 bases, with 5 bases between. From germline, CDR1 is SEHNR and CDR2 FQNEAQ (reference sequence). The CDR3 nucleotides read TGTGCCAGCAGCTTAGTACGGGAGCAGTACTTC. Residues: CASSLVREQYF.

The genes are TRBV15 and TRBJ1-2; perhaps TRBD1 as D (6 bases). The germline V gene encodes CDR1 LNHNV and CDR2 YYDKDF (reference sequence). This CDR3 contains 15 residues. V lost 0 bases to trimming and J lost 3 bases, with 11 bases between them. This CDR3 is CATSREDSNYYGYTF. The CDR3, as DNA: TGTGCCACCAGCAGAGAGGACAGCAACTACTATGGCTACACCTTC. The full variable domain, with the rest looked up from reference TRBV15 and TRBJ1-2, is DAMVIQNPRYQVTQFGKPVTLSCSQTLNHNVMYWYQQKSSQAPKLLFHYYDKDFNNEADTPDNFQSRRPNTSFCFLDIRSPGLGDTAMYLCATSREDSNYYGYTFGSGTRLTVV.